These T cell receptor beta chains were read from a single sample in a study of T-cell reconstitution after alpha-beta-depleted transplantation in children. From the PCR reads, TCRdb called clonotypes with MiXCR, one entry per CDR3 protein. The profile shows 530,000 or so distinct CDR3 sequences, about a quarter of them singletons. The source was PBMCs, collected before TCRalphabeta/CD19-depleted stem cell transplant. The receptors derive from a boy in the first two years of life with Wiskott-Aldrich syndrome, due to receive a stem cell transplant. The CDR3 runs from the conserved cysteine through the conserved F or W. Fields, in order: clone size, J gene, D gene, V gene, CDR3 protein, CDR3 DNA. A D gene is named only where the DNA matches it firmly. Only some rows state a clone size, as once, few, many or a class for expanded clones.

clone size: few; J gene: TRBJ2-7; D gene: NA; V gene: TRBV28; CDR3 protein: CASSSPGVTSYEQYF; CDR3 DNA: TGTGCCAGCAGCTCACCCGGGGTTACCTCCTACGAGCAGTACTTC
clone size: NA; J gene: TRBJ2-3; D gene: TRBD2; V gene: TRBV4-2; CDR3 protein: CASSQDDIMAGGPTTDTQYF; CDR3 DNA: TGTGCCAGCAGCCAAGATGATATCATGGCGGGAGGGCCGACCACAGATACGCAGTATTTT
clone size: few; J gene: TRBJ2-2; D gene: TRBD1; V gene: TRBV12-3/TRBV12-4; CDR3 protein: CASTGTGVSGELFF; CDR3 DNA: TGTGCCAGCACCGGGACAGGGGTTTCCGGGGAGCTGTTTTTT
clone size: NA; J gene: TRBJ2-7; D gene: TRBD2; V gene: TRBV6-4; CDR3 protein: CARARTGTSGLGRYEQYF; CDR3 DNA: TGTGCCAGAGCACGCACCGGGACTAGCGGACTGGGTCGTTACGAGCAGTACTTC
clone size: NA; J gene: TRBJ2-1; D gene: TRBD2; V gene: TRBV29-1; CDR3 protein: CSVQAGGWEQFF; CDR3 DNA: TGCAGCGTTCAAGCGGGAGGGTGGGAGCAGTTCTTC
clone size: few; J gene: TRBJ2-3; D gene: TRBD2; V gene: TRBV20-1; CDR3 protein: CSARTSGHWDTQYF; CDR3 DNA: TGCAGTGCCCGGACTAGCGGACATTGGGATACGCAGTATTTT
clone size: few; J gene: TRBJ2-7; D gene: TRBD1; V gene: TRBV5-1; CDR3 protein: CASSYLWDRVNYEQYF; CDR3 DNA: TGCGCCAGCAGCTACCTTTGGGACAGGGTGAACTACGAGCAGTACTTC
clone size: NA; J gene: TRBJ2-1; D gene: TRBD2; V gene: TRBV5-1; CDR3 protein: CASSPPERLAGANEQFF; CDR3 DNA: TGCGCCAGCAGCCCCCCCGAGAGACTAGCGGGAGCGAATGAGCAGTTCTTC
clone size: NA; J gene: TRBJ1-2; D gene: TRBD1; V gene: TRBV27; CDR3 protein: CAKGQGYPGYGYTF; CDR3 DNA: TGTGCCAAGGGACAGGGGTACCCCGGCTATGGCTACACCTTC
clone size: few; J gene: TRBJ1-3; D gene: NA; V gene: TRBV20-1; CDR3 protein: CSASRPAGNTIYF; CDR3 DNA: TGCAGTGCGAGTCGACCAGCTGGAAACACCATATATTTT
clone size: few; J gene: TRBJ1-5; D gene: NA; V gene: TRBV12-3/TRBV12-4; CDR3 protein: CASSLRGQQPQHF; CDR3 DNA: TGTGCCAGCAGTTTGCGGGGGCAACAGCCCCAGCATTTT
clone size: few; J gene: TRBJ1-1; D gene: NA; V gene: TRBV6-1; CDR3 protein: CASSETVMNTEAFF; CDR3 DNA: TGTGCCAGCAGTGAAACGGTCATGAACACTGAAGCTTTCTTT
clone size: NA; J gene: TRBJ2-1; D gene: TRBD1; V gene: TRBV28; CDR3 protein: CASSSGTGVSYNEQFF; CDR3 DNA: TGTGCCAGCAGTTCCGGGACAGGGGTTTCCTACAATGAGCAGTTCTTC
clone size: few; J gene: TRBJ2-3; D gene: NA; V gene: TRBV5-1; CDR3 protein: CASSLFPGTDTQYF; CDR3 DNA: TGCGCCAGCAGCTTGTTTCCGGGCACAGATACGCAGTATTTT
clone size: NA; J gene: TRBJ2-7; D gene: TRBD2; V gene: TRBV3-1; CDR3 protein: CASSQEHPSGRRGSREQYF; CDR3 DNA: TGTGCCAGCAGCCAAGAACACCCTAGCGGGAGAAGGGGATCTCGCGAGCAGTACTTC
clone size: many; J gene: TRBJ2-7; D gene: TRBD2; V gene: TRBV5-1; CDR3 protein: CASSLGTSGIYEQYF; CDR3 DNA: TGCGCCAGCAGCTTGGGGACTAGCGGGATCTACGAGCAGTACTTC
clone size: few; J gene: TRBJ1-6; D gene: TRBD1; V gene: TRBV27; CDR3 protein: CASSWDSSYNSPLHF; CDR3 DNA: TGTGCCAGCAGTTGGGACAGCTCCTATAATTCACCCCTCCACTTT
clone size: few; J gene: TRBJ1-1; D gene: NA; V gene: TRBV7-9; CDR3 protein: CASSLYGGNTEAFF; CDR3 DNA: TGTGCCAGCAGCTTGTACGGGGGGAACACTGAAGCTTTCTTT
clone size: NA; J gene: TRBJ2-1; D gene: TRBD2; V gene: TRBV20-1; CDR3 protein: CSARVPGGGQFF; CDR3 DNA: TGCAGTGCTAGAGTACCGGGAGGTGGACAGTTCTTC
clone size: few; J gene: TRBJ1-5; D gene: TRBD1; V gene: TRBV20-1; CDR3 protein: CSARGQMGQPQHF; CDR3 DNA: TGCAGTGCTCGGGGACAGATGGGTCAGCCCCAGCATTTT
clone size: NA; J gene: TRBJ2-5; D gene: NA; V gene: TRBV20-1; CDR3 protein: CSASGRGVETQYF; CDR3 DNA: TGCAGTGCTTCCGGCCGGGGTGTCGAGACCCAGTACTTC
clone size: few; J gene: TRBJ2-1; D gene: NA; V gene: TRBV5-1; CDR3 protein: CASRPWEDPGQFF; CDR3 DNA: TGCGCCAGCAGGCCTTGGGAGGACCCGGGGCAGTTCTTC
clone size: NA; J gene: TRBJ1-4; D gene: NA; V gene: TRBV7-9; CDR3 protein: CASSLTNIATNEKLFF; CDR3 DNA: TGTGCCAGCAGCTTGACGAACATTGCAACTAATGAAAAACTGTTTTTT
clone size: few; J gene: TRBJ2-1; D gene: TRBD2; V gene: TRBV5-1; CDR3 protein: CASSLIGTTNEQFF; CDR3 DNA: TGCGCCAGCAGCTTGATCGGGACTACAAATGAGCAGTTCTTC
clone size: NA; J gene: TRBJ2-5; D gene: NA; V gene: TRBV29-1; CDR3 protein: CSASGLTETQYF; CDR3 DNA: TGCAGCGCTTCTGGACTAACCGAGACCCAGTACTTC
clone size: few; J gene: TRBJ1-5; D gene: NA; V gene: TRBV15; CDR3 protein: CATSRLIMRRDQPQHF; CDR3 DNA: TGTGCCACCAGCAGACTTATTATGAGACGCGATCAGCCCCAGCATTTT
clone size: NA; J gene: TRBJ2-7; D gene: NA; V gene: TRBV4-1; CDR3 protein: CASSHLRGREQYF; CDR3 DNA: TGCGCCAGCAGCCACCTTCGGGGAAGGGAGCAGTACTTC
clone size: NA; J gene: TRBJ2-3; D gene: NA; V gene: TRBV5-6; CDR3 protein: CASSSQDTQYF; CDR3 DNA: TGTGCCAGCAGCTCCCAGGATACGCAGTATTTT
clone size: NA; J gene: TRBJ2-7; D gene: NA; V gene: TRBV10-3; CDR3 protein: CAISETGQLSSYEQYF; CDR3 DNA: TGTGCCATCAGTGAGACCGGACAGCTAAGCTCCTACGAGCAGTACTTC
clone size: few; J gene: TRBJ2-7; D gene: TRBD2; V gene: TRBV29-1; CDR3 protein: CSVAAGVYEQYF; CDR3 DNA: TGCAGCGTTGCGGCGGGAGTCTACGAGCAGTACTTC
clone size: few; J gene: TRBJ2-7; D gene: TRBD1; V gene: TRBV12-3/TRBV12-4; CDR3 protein: CASSFGTGAREQYF; CDR3 DNA: TGTGCCAGCAGTTTTGGGACAGGTGCACGCGAGCAGTACTTC